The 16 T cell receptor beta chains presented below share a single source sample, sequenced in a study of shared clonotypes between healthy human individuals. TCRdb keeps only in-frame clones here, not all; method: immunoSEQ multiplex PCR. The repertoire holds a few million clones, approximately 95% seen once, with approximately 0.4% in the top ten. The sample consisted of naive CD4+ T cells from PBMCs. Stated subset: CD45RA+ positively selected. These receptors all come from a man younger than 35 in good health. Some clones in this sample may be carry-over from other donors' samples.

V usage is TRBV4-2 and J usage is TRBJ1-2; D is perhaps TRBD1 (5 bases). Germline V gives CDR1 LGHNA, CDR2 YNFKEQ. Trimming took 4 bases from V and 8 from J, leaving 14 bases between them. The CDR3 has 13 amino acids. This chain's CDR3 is CASSPWGRDGYTF. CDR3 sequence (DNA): TGTGCCAGCAGCCCCTGGGGGAGGGACGGCTACACCTTC.

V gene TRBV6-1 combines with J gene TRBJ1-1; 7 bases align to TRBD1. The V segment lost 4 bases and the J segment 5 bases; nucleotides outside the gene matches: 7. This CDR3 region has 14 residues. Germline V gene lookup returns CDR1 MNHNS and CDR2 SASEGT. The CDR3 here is CASSADRDKTEAFF. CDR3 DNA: TGTGCCAGCAGTGCCGACAGGGATAAGACTGAAGCTTTCTTT.

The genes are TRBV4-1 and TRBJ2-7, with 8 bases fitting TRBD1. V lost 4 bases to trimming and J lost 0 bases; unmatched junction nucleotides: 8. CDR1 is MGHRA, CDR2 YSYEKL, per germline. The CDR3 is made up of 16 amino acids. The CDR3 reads CASSRQGTRSSYEQYF. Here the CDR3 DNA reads TGCGCCAGCAGCCGACAGGGGACCCGCAGCTCCTACGAGCAGTACTTC.

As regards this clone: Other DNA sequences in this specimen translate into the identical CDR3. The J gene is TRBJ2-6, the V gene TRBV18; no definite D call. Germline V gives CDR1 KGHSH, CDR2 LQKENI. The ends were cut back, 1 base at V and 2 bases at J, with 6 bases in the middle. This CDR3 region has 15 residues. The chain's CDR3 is CASSPLATGANVLTF. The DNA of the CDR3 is TGTGCCAGCTCACCACTGGCGACTGGGGCCAACGTCCTGACTTTC.

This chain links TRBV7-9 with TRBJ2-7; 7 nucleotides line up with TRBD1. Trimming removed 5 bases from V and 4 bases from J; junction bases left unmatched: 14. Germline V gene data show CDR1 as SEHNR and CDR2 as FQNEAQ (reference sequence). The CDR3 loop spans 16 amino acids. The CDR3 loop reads CASSPSPQGSVYEQYF. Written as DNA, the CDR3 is TGTGCCAGCAGCCCCTCTCCACAGGGGTCGGTTTACGAGCAGTACTTC.

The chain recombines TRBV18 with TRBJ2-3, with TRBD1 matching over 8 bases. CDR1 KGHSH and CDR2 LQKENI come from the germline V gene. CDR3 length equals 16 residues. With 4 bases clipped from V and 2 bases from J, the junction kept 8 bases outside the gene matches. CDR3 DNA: TGTGCCAGCTCACGTGGGACAGGCGTTAACACAGATACGCAGTATTTT. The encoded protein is CASSRGTGVNTDTQYF.

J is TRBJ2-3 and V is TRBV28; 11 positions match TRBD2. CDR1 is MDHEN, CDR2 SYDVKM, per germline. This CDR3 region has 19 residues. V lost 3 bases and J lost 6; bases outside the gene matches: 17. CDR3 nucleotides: TGTGCCAGCAGTTTGCAAGAGACTAGCGGGACCAGACACTTGGATACGCAGTATTTT. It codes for CASSLQETSGTRHLDTQYF.

The CDR3 region is CASSSDPLGDEQFF. DNA for the CDR3: TGTGCCAGCAGCTCTGACCCGTTGGGCGATGAGCAGTTCTTC. The chain carries TRBV11-3 and TRBJ2-1; D is undetermined. Trimming removed 4 bases from V and 8 bases from J, with 15 bases in between. The CDR3 contains 14 residues. Germline lookup yields CDR1 SGHNT and CDR2 YENEEA.

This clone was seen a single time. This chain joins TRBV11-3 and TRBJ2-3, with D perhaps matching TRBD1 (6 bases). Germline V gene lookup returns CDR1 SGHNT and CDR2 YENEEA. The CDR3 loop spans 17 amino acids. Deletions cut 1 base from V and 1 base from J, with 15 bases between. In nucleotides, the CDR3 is TGTGCCAGCAGCTTAGGCATATTAGGACAGCGCACAGATACGCAGTATTTT. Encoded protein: CASSLGILGQRTDTQYF.

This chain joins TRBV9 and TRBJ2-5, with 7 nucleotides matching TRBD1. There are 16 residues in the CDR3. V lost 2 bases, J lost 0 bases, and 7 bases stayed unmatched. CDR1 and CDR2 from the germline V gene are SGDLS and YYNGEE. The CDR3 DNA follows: TGTGCCAGCAGCGTTCAGGGGGATACCTACCAAGAGACCCAGTACTTC. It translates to CASSVQGDTYQETQYF.

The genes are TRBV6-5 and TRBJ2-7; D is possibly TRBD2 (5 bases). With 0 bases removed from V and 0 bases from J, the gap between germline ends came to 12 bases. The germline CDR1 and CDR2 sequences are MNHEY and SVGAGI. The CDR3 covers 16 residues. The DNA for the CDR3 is TGTGCCAGCAGTTACTCTTGGCGGGCGAGCTCCTACGAGCAGTACTTC. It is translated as CASSYSWRASSYEQYF.

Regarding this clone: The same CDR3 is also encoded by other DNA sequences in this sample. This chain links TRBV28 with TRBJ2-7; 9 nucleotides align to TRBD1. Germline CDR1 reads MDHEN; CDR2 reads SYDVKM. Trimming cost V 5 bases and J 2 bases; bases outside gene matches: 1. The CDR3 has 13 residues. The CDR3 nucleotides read TGTGCCAGCAGTCGGACAGGGGCCTACGAGCAGTACTTC. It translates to CASSRTGAYEQYF.

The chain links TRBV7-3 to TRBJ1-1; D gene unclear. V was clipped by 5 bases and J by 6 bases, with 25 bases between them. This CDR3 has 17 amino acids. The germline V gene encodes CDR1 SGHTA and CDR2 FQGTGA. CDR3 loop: CASSPRGGGPLSAEAFF. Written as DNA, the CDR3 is TGTGCCAGCAGCCCCCGGGGAGGTGGTCCCCTCTCTGCTGAAGCTTTCTTT.

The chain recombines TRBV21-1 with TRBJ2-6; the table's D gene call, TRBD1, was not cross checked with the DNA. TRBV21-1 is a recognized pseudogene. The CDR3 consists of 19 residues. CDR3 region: CASSTNSGTAPSGANVLTF. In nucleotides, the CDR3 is TGTGCCAGCAGCACCAATTCCGGGACAGCCCCGTCTGGGGCCAACGTCCTGACTTTC.

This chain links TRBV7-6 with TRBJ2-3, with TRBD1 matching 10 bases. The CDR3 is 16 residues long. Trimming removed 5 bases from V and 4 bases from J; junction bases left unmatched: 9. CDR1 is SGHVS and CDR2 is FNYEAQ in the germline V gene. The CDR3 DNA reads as TGTGCCAGCAGCCGAACAGGACAGGGGGTTCCAGATACGCAGTATTTT. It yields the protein CASSRTGQGVPDTQYF.

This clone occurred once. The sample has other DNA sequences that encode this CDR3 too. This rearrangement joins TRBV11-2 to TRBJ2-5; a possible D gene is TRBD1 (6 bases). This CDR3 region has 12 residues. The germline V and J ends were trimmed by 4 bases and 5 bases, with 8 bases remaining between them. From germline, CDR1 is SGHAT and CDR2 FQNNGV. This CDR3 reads CASSSRGETQYF. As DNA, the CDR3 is TGTGCCAGCAGCTCTAGGGGGGAGACCCAGTACTTC.